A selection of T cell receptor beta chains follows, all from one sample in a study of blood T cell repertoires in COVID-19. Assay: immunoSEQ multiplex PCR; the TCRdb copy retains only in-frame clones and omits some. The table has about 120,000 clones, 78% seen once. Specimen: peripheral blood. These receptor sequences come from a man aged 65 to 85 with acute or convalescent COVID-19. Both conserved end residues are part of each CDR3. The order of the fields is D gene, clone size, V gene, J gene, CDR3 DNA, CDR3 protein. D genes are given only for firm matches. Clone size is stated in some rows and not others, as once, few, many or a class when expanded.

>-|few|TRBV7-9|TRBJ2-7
TGTGCCAGCAGCCCTAGGGGGTTAGGTAACTACGAGCAGTACTTC
CASSPRGLGNYEQYF
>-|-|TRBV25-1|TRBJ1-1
TGTGCCAGCAGTGAAACCCCCGGTAACACTGAAGCTTTCTTT
CASSETPGNTEAFF
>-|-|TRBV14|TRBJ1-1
TGTGCCAGCAGCCAAGATTTAGGGAGCACTGAAGCTTTCTTT
CASSQDLGSTEAFF
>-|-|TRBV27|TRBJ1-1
TGTGCCAGCAGTTTATACAGGGCCAACATCATGAACACTGAAGCTTTCTTT
CASSLYRANIMNTEAFF
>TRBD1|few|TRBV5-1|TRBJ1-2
TGCGCCAGCAGCTTCGACGGGGGACAGGGTGGAGGCTACACCTTC
CASSFDGGQGGGYTF
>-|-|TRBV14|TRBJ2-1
TGTGCCAGCAGCCAAGGACTCCAGGGTTCCTACAATGAGCAGTTCTTC
CASSQGLQGSYNEQFF
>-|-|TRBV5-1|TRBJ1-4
TGCGCCAGCAGCTTTCTGGGGGCGGCTAATGAAAAACTGTTTTTT
CASSFLGAANEKLFF
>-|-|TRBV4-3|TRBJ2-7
TGCGCCAGCAGCCAAGAGGTCCAGGGTGGGAAGCAGTACTTC
CASSQEVQGGKQYF
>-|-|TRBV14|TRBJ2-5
TGTGCCAGCAGCCAAGCGCGGGGGCCGCAAGAGACCCAGTACTTC
CASSQARGPQETQYF
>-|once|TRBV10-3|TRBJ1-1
TGTGCCATCGTACAGCCACCGAACACTGAAGCTTTCTTT
CAIVQPPNTEAFF
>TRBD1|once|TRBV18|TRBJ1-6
TGTGCCAGCTCGCGGGACAGGGTTAATTCACCCCTCCACTTT
CASSRDRVNSPLHF
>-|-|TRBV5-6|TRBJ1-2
TGTGCCAGCAGTAACAGGGTCGGTCTCGTGACTTATGGCTACACCTTC
CASSNRVGLVTYGYTF
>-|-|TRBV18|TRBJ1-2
TGTGCCAGCTCCCCCTCGGTGGGGAGCTCTAACTATGGCTACACCTTC
CASSPSVGSSNYGYTF
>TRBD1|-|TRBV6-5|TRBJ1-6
TGTGCCAGCAGGCCCACCACAGGGGGCACCCTCCACTTT
CASRPTTGGTLHF
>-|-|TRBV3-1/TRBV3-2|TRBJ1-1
TGTGCCAGCAGCCAACAAGGGGGGGGGAACACTGAAGCTTTCTTT
CASSQQGGGNTEAFF
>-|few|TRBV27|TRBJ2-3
TGTGCCAGCAGCCCTAACAGGGAGGATACGCAGTATTTT
CASSPNREDTQYF
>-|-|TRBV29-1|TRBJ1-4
TGCAGCGTGAGCCGGGACTATGAAAAACTGTTTTTT
CSVSRDYEKLFF
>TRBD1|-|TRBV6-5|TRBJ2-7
TGTGCCAGCAGTTCCCTCAGGACAGGAACTCCCTACGAGCAGTACTTC
CASSSLRTGTPYEQYF
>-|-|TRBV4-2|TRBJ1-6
TGTGCCAGCAGCCAGGAGGGCACCGGAGCGGGTAATTCACCCCTCCACTTT
CASSQEGTGAGNSPLHF
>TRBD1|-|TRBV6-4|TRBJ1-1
TGTGCCAGCAGTCGAGCCGGGACAGAAAAGAACACTGAAGCTTTCTTT
CASSRAGTEKNTEAFF